This passage covers 19 T cell receptor beta chains from one sample sequenced in a study of a mutant IDH1 vaccine in newly diagnosed glioma (TCRdb year 2021). This specimen's time point label, per the study, means: baseline, week 1 (first vaccination visit). Interpreted using the paper, the treatment or condition label stands for: pre-vaccination baseline after standard-of-care therapy. Library preparation used the immunoSEQ multiplex PCR assay. TCRdb took this table from immuneACCESS and kept in-frame rearrangements with V and J called. Such tables lack part of the clones; where checked against another copy, unresolved V genes explain under half of the gap, and the rest is unexplained. The sample table contains about 67,000 clones; only one count was recorded for more than 70% of them. The ten largest clones add up to 4.6% of the sample. Material: peripheral blood mononuclear cells (PBMCs), obtained from a glioma patient treated with radiotherapy, temozolomide or both. These receptor sequences come from a woman aged 18-35 years with glioma. Some clones in this sample may be carry-over from other donors' samples.

Only a few counts were recorded for this clone. The genes are TRBV5-1 and TRBJ1-1, with TRBD1 matching 7 bases. Losses at the gene ends were 5 bases for V and 7 bases for J; bases not matched to a gene: 11. Germline CDR1 reads SGHRS; CDR2 reads YFSETQ. The CDR3 runs 14 residues. CDR3 region: CASRSQGQVGEAFF. The CDR3 nucleotides are TGCGCCAGCAGATCACAGGGGCAGGTCGGTGAAGCTTTCTTT.

The chain couples TRBV7-2 to TRBJ1-4, with 8 bases matching TRBD1. Germline CDR1 SGHTA, CDR2 FQGNSA. After removal of 2 bases from V and 7 bases from J, the junction contained 6 bases not matched to a gene. There are 15 residues in the CDR3. CDR3 protein: CASSLSTGGSEKLFF. The DNA for the CDR3 is TGTGCCAGCAGCTTAAGTACAGGGGGAAGTGAAAAACTGTTTTTT. Using reference TRBV7-2 and TRBJ1-4 for the parts outside the CDR3, the full variable domain is GAGVSQSPSNKVTEKGKDVELRCDPISGHTALYWYRQSLGQGLEFLIYFQGNSAPDKSGLPSDRFSAERTGGSVSTLTIQRTQQEDSAVYLCASSLSTGGSEKLFFGSGTQLSVL.

The rearrangement uses TRBV4-2 and TRBJ1-2, with 10 bases that match TRBD1. Germline CDR1 and CDR2: LGHNA and YNFKEQ. This CDR3 contains 14 residues. The J segment lost 6 bases and the V segment lost 3 bases, leaving 4 bases of the junction unmatched. The CDR3 sequence: CASSHIGTGDGYTF. CDR3 nucleotides: TGTGCCAGCAGCCACATAGGGACAGGGGATGGCTACACCTTC.

The rearrangement joins TRBV21-1 to TRBJ1-5. TRBV21-1 is labeled a pseudogene. This CDR3 contains 16 residues. The CDR3 region has the DNA TGTGCCAGCAGCAAGCCAGCCGGGGGGGTCAATCAGCCCCAGCATTTT. This gives the protein CASSKPAGGVNQPQHF.

This clone was observed a few times. The rearrangement uses TRBV5-6 and TRBJ2-7; no definite D call. V was clipped by 0 bases and J by 3 bases, with 4 bases between them. Germline V CDR1 and CDR2: SGHDT, YYEEEE. This CDR3 has 12 residues. Here the CDR3 DNA reads TGTGCCAGCAGCTTGGCCGACTACGAGCAGTACTTC. This translates into CASSLADYEQYF. The full variable domain, completed using reference TRBV5-6 and TRBJ2-7, is DAGVTQSPTHLIKTRGQQVTLRCSPKSGHDTVSWYQQALGQGPQFIFQYYEEEERQRGNFPDRFSGHQFPNYSSELNVNALLLGDSALYLCASSLADYEQYFGPGTRLTVT.

The chain joins TRBV7-8 to TRBJ2-1; either TRBD1 or TRBD2 may supply D (5 bases each). The CDR3 has 12 amino acids. The V end lost 5 bases, the J end lost 9 bases, and 11 bases lay between the germline ends. CDR1 and CDR2 from the germline V gene are SGHVS and FQNEAQ. The CDR3 loop is CASSPARGEQFF. The CDR3 DNA sequence: TGTGCCAGCAGCCCAGCGAGGGGTGAGCAGTTCTTC.

This chain joins TRBV25-1 and TRBJ2-2, with D possibly being TRBD2 (5 bases). The CDR3 length is 15 residues. CDR1 MGHDK and CDR2 SYGVNS come from the germline V gene. The ends were cut back, 4 bases at V and 5 bases at J, with 14 bases in the middle. Here the CDR3 DNA reads TGTGCCAGCAGTGGACTAACCCCCCCAACCGGGGAGCTGTTTTTT. It specifies CASSGLTPPTGELFF.

A few counts support this clone. The J gene is TRBJ2-1, the V gene TRBV18; 7 bases match TRBD1. From germline, CDR1 is KGHSH and CDR2 LQKENI. J was trimmed by 4 bases and V by 3 bases; bases with no gene match: 3. The CDR3 contains 14 residues. The CDR3 here is CASSPNRGYNEQFF. The CDR3 DNA follows: TGTGCCAGCTCACCGAACAGGGGTTACAATGAGCAGTTCTTC. Based on the CDR3 plus reference TRBV18 and TRBJ2-1, the full variable domain is NAGVMQNPRHLVRRRGQEARLRCSPMKGHSHVYWYRQLPEEGLKFMVYLQKENIIDESGMPKERFSAEFPKEGPSILRIQQVVRGDSAAYFCASSPNRGYNEQFFGPGTRLTVL.

The CDR3 region is CASSHIVDTGNQPQHF. In nucleotides, the CDR3 is TGCGCCAGCAGTCACATTGTCGACACGGGCAATCAGCCCCAGCATTTT. The chain links TRBV23-1 to TRBJ1-5; D gene ambiguous. TRBV23-1 is labeled an ORF, and its function is uncertain. The CDR3 is 16 amino acids. V was cut by 3 bases and J by 2 bases, with 14 bases left in between.

The V gene is TRBV19, the J gene TRBJ1-2, with a possible D match to TRBD1 (5 bases). Germline V gene lookup returns CDR1 LNHDA and CDR2 SQIVND (reference sequence). V was trimmed by 3 bases and J by 4 bases, leaving 15 bases between them. The CDR3 totals 15 residues. As DNA, the CDR3 is TGTGCCAGTAGTATTCGGGGCAGCGGGGGCTATGGCTACACCTTC. Translating it yields CASSIRGSGGYGYTF.

The chain couples TRBV11-2 to TRBJ1-4; perhaps TRBD1 as D (6 bases). The germline gives CDR1 SGHAT, CDR2 FQNNGV. The CDR3 length is 15 residues. Trimming took 5 bases from V and 7 from J, leaving 17 bases between them. The CDR3 loop reads CASSQNRAVGEKLFF. CDR3 coding DNA: TGTGCCAGCAGCCAAAACAGGGCGGTGGGTGAAAAACTGTTTTTT.

This chain uses TRBV6-5 with TRBJ2-1; 12 bases line up with TRBD2. The CDR3 covers 15 residues. Unmatched junction bases numbered 0, after V lost 2 bases and J lost 4 bases. Germline lookup yields CDR1 MNHEY and CDR2 SVGAGI. CDR3 nucleotides: TGTGCCAGCAGTTACGGACTAGCGGGGTACAATGAGCAGTTCTTC. Protein sequence: CASSYGLAGYNEQFF.

This chain links TRBV6-5 with TRBJ2-1, with 7 bases aligning to TRBD2. The germline V gene has CDR1 MNHEY and CDR2 SVGAGI. This CDR3 comprises 15 residues. The V and J ends lost 1 base and 4 bases, in that order; junction bases with no gene match: 4. The CDR3, as DNA: TGTGCCAGCAGTTACTTGCTAGCGGATTACAATGAGCAGTTCTTC. Protein sequence: CASSYLLADYNEQFF.

The rearrangement uses TRBV5-1 and TRBJ1-3; D not certain. Germline V gene data show CDR1 as SGHRS and CDR2 as YFSETQ. Trimming removed 8 bases from V and 0 bases from J, with 9 bases in between. This CDR3 contains 13 residues. The CDR3 DNA follows: TGCGCCAGTTCCCCAGTCTCTGGAAACACCATATATTTT. It is translated as CASSPVSGNTIYF.

The chain recombines TRBV5-1 with TRBJ1-1; D gene ambiguous. Germline V gene data show CDR1 as SGHRS and CDR2 as YFSETQ. V lost 0 bases and J 2 bases, leaving 11 bases between the germline ends. CDR3 length equals 15 residues. As DNA, the CDR3 is TGCGCCAGCAGCTTGGGAGGGCAGACTAACACTGAAGCTTTCTTT. Protein product: CASSLGGQTNTEAFF.

The V gene is TRBV7-9, the J gene TRBJ2-5, with 13 bases matching TRBD2. The V gene's germline CDR1 is SEHNR and CDR2 FQNEAQ (reference sequence). The CDR3 extends over 18 amino acids. V shed 4 bases, J shed 4 bases, and the junction held 12 bases outside the gene matches. The CDR3: CASSSGTSGDSRGETQYF. The CDR3 DNA follows: TGTGCCAGCAGCTCCGGGACTAGCGGGGACTCTAGAGGAGAGACCCAGTACTTC.

The genes are TRBV29-1 and TRBJ1-2; 9 nucleotides match TRBD1. This CDR3 is built from 13 residues. Germline lookup yields CDR1 SQVTM and CDR2 ANQGSEA. V shed 2 bases, J shed 8 bases, and the junction held 6 bases outside the gene matches. CDR3 bases: TGCAGCGTTGAATACGGACAGGGGACGGGCTACACCTTC. This codes for CSVEYGQGTGYTF.

This chain joins TRBV5-4 and TRBJ1-6; 8 nucleotides align to TRBD1. CDR1 is SGHNT and CDR2 is YYREEE in the germline V gene (reference sequence). The CDR3 contains 16 residues. After removal of 5 bases from V and 3 bases from J, the junction contained 7 bases not matched to a gene. CDR3 sequence reads: CASRGTGSDYNSPLHF. In DNA form, the CDR3 reads TGTGCCAGCAGGGGGACAGGATCAGACTATAATTCACCCCTCCACTTT.

This chain connects TRBV27 to TRBJ1-3, with D maybe TRBD1 (5 bases). The ends were cut back, 3 bases at V and 1 base at J, with 7 bases in the middle. The CDR3 loop spans 14 amino acids. Germline CDR1 is MNHEY and CDR2 is SMNVEV (reference sequence). CDR3 DNA: TGTGCCAGCAGTTTGCGGGGGTCTGGAAACACCATATATTTT. Amino acids: CASSLRGSGNTIYF.